Listed below are T cell receptor beta chains from one sample, sequenced in a study of blood T cell repertoires in COVID-19. Clones were sequenced by immunoSEQ multiplex PCR, and TCRdb holds only the in-frame ones, with some missing. The table shows 200,000 to 250,000 clones, with about nine tenths occurring only once. The sample consisted of PBMCs or T cells enriched from blood (not recorded which). Every receptor here comes from a woman aged 45-65 years in a cohort exposed to, infected with or recovered from COVID-19 (not recorded which). CDR3s include the opening cysteine and the closing phenylalanine or tryptophan. Each record gives: clone size, J gene, V gene, D gene, CDR3 DNA, CDR3 protein. A D gene is named only where the DNA matches it firmly. Clone size is not always given. Where it is, it says once, few, many or a class for expanded clones.

abundance: NA; j_gene: TRBJ1-1; v_gene: TRBV10-2; d_gene: TRBD1; CDR3nt: TGCGCCAGCAATCAGCCCACAGGGGGGAACACTGAAGCTTTCTTT; CDR3aa: CASNQPTGGNTEAFF
abundance: NA; j_gene: TRBJ2-5; v_gene: TRBV3-1/TRBV3-2; d_gene: NA; CDR3nt: TGTGCCAGTACCTCTACTCAAGAGACCCAGTACTTC; CDR3aa: CASTSTQETQYF
abundance: NA; j_gene: TRBJ2-3; v_gene: TRBV15; d_gene: TRBD1; CDR3nt: TGTGCCACCAGCAGAGGGGACAGGGGACGGGGCACAGATACGCAGTATTTT; CDR3aa: CATSRGDRGRGTDTQYF
abundance: NA; j_gene: TRBJ1-5; v_gene: TRBV6-2/TRBV6-3; d_gene: NA; CDR3nt: TGTGCCAGCAGTTCAGGTGATCAGCCCCAGCATTTT; CDR3aa: CASSSGDQPQHF
abundance: NA; j_gene: TRBJ1-5; v_gene: TRBV27; d_gene: NA; CDR3nt: TGTGCCAGCAGACCGATTGGGACATCGGGTAATCAGCCCCAGCATTTT; CDR3aa: CASRPIGTSGNQPQHF
abundance: NA; j_gene: TRBJ1-1; v_gene: TRBV19; d_gene: NA; CDR3nt: TGTGCCAGTAGTACAATACTAGGGGGCACTGAAGCTTTCTTT; CDR3aa: CASSTILGGTEAFF
abundance: NA; j_gene: TRBJ1-3; v_gene: TRBV9; d_gene: TRBD1; CDR3nt: TGTGCCAGCAGCATTCGACAGGGAACCTCTGGAAACACCATATATTTT; CDR3aa: CASSIRQGTSGNTIYF
abundance: NA; j_gene: TRBJ2-1; v_gene: TRBV30; d_gene: NA; CDR3nt: TGTGCCTGGAGTGTACTCCCGGGCAATGAGCAGTTCTTC; CDR3aa: CAWSVLPGNEQFF
abundance: once; j_gene: TRBJ1-6; v_gene: TRBV6-5; d_gene: TRBD1; CDR3nt: TGTGCCGTAAAAGCCCGGGACAGGGTTAATTCACCCCTCCACTTT; CDR3aa: CAVKARDRVNSPLHF
abundance: NA; j_gene: TRBJ1-1; v_gene: TRBV10-3; d_gene: NA; CDR3nt: TGTGCCACCAGGGAGGCGGTCACTGAAGCTTTCTTT; CDR3aa: CATREAVTEAFF
abundance: NA; j_gene: TRBJ2-2; v_gene: TRBV7-2; d_gene: TRBD2; CDR3nt: TGTGCCAGCAGCAAAACCTGGTGGGGGGGTTTAACCGGGGAGCTGTTTTTT; CDR3aa: CASSKTWWGGLTGELFF
abundance: once; j_gene: TRBJ2-1; v_gene: TRBV9; d_gene: NA; CDR3nt: TGTGCCAGCAGCGTAGTATCCAGTCAACCTTTCAATGAGCAGTTCTTC; CDR3aa: CASSVVSSQPFNEQFF
abundance: NA; j_gene: TRBJ2-2; v_gene: TRBV3-1/TRBV3-2; d_gene: TRBD1; CDR3nt: TGTGCCAGCAGCCCGGGGACAGGGTGGGATGGCGGGGAGCTGTTTTTT; CDR3aa: CASSPGTGWDGGELFF
abundance: NA; j_gene: TRBJ1-5; v_gene: TRBV6-5; d_gene: TRBD1; CDR3nt: TGTGCCAGCAGTCCGGGTGGGACAGGCAATCAGCCCCAGCATTTT; CDR3aa: CASSPGGTGNQPQHF
abundance: NA; j_gene: TRBJ1-1; v_gene: TRBV4-3; d_gene: NA; CDR3nt: TGCGCCAGCAGCCAAGGATTTGCCAGGCAAGCTTTCTTT; CDR3aa: CASSQGFARQAFF
abundance: NA; j_gene: TRBJ1-6; v_gene: TRBV5-1; d_gene: NA; CDR3nt: TGCGCCAGCAGCCCACAGGGAGGGTTGGGTAATTCACCCCTCCACTTT; CDR3aa: CASSPQGGLGNSPLHF
abundance: NA; j_gene: TRBJ1-5; v_gene: TRBV19; d_gene: NA; CDR3nt: TGTGCCAGTACCCCCTCGTTGTCGGGGAATCAGCCCCAGCATTTT; CDR3aa: CASTPSLSGNQPQHF
abundance: once; j_gene: TRBJ2-1; v_gene: TRBV28; d_gene: NA; CDR3nt: TGTGCCAGCGTGTACGGGGACTCCTACAATGAGCAGTTCTTC; CDR3aa: CASVYGDSYNEQFF
abundance: NA; j_gene: TRBJ1-6; v_gene: TRBV9; d_gene: NA; CDR3nt: TGTGCCAGCAGCGACAGAAAGGATTCACCCCTCCACTTT; CDR3aa: CASSDRKDSPLHF
abundance: NA; j_gene: TRBJ2-7; v_gene: TRBV25-1; d_gene: NA; CDR3nt: TGTGCCAGCAGTGAAACAGGGATCGGACAGTACTTC; CDR3aa: CASSETGIGQYF
abundance: NA; j_gene: TRBJ2-7; v_gene: TRBV6-4; d_gene: TRBD1; CDR3nt: TGTGCCAGCAGTAAGGGACAGCTCTACGAGCAGTACTTC; CDR3aa: CASSKGQLYEQYF
abundance: NA; j_gene: TRBJ1-2; v_gene: TRBV12-5; d_gene: NA; CDR3nt: TGTGCTAGTGGTTTAGATACGGGACTTAACTATGGCTACACCTTC; CDR3aa: CASGLDTGLNYGYTF
abundance: NA; j_gene: TRBJ1-6; v_gene: TRBV30; d_gene: NA; CDR3nt: TGTGCCTGGAGTTCCGGGACACTGAATTCACCCCTCCACTTT; CDR3aa: CAWSSGTLNSPLHF
abundance: NA; j_gene: TRBJ2-1; v_gene: TRBV2; d_gene: NA; CDR3nt: TGTGCCAGCAGAAAAGACAGGCCCTACAATGAGCAGTTCTTC; CDR3aa: CASRKDRPYNEQFF
abundance: NA; j_gene: TRBJ1-6; v_gene: TRBV7-2; d_gene: NA; CDR3nt: TGTGCCAGCAGCTTAGTATTTAGCCGGGACACCGGGTATAATTCACCCCTCCACTTT; CDR3aa: CASSLVFSRDTGYNSPLHF
abundance: once; j_gene: TRBJ1-2; v_gene: TRBV7-9; d_gene: TRBD1; CDR3nt: TGTGCCAGCAGCTTAGGGGCGGGGACAGAGGACTATGGCTACACCTTC; CDR3aa: CASSLGAGTEDYGYTF
abundance: NA; j_gene: TRBJ1-2; v_gene: TRBV6-6; d_gene: TRBD1; CDR3nt: TGTGCCAGCAGTCGATCAGGCAGGGGGCGGATCTATGGCTACACCTTC; CDR3aa: CASSRSGRGRIYGYTF
abundance: NA; j_gene: TRBJ1-2; v_gene: TRBV18; d_gene: NA; CDR3nt: TGTGCCAGCTCAGGAGGGGTCGGCTATGGCTACACCTTC; CDR3aa: CASSGGVGYGYTF
abundance: NA; j_gene: TRBJ1-2; v_gene: TRBV6-5; d_gene: NA; CDR3nt: TGTGCCAGCAGCCCAAGACGGACTACTAACTATGGCTACACCTTC; CDR3aa: CASSPRRTTNYGYTF
abundance: NA; j_gene: TRBJ1-4; v_gene: TRBV30; d_gene: TRBD1; CDR3nt: TGTGCCTGGAGTGACCCTCCGGGACAGATAGGCAATGAAAAACTGTTTTTT; CDR3aa: CAWSDPPGQIGNEKLFF
abundance: NA; j_gene: TRBJ2-1; v_gene: TRBV5-1; d_gene: NA; CDR3nt: TGCGCCAGCAGCCTCCGGGAGCACAATGAGCAGTTCTTC; CDR3aa: CASSLREHNEQFF